This T cell receptor (beta chain) originates from a study of PD-L1 blockade in urothelial cancer (dated by TCRdb to about 2017). Turning to the overall study: All patients started therapy around 2014 and received atezolizumab 1,200 mg intravenously every 3 weeks. Some 30 patients had pretreatment blood TCR-seq, some 24 had at least one posttreatment blood collection, and some 24 had tumor TCR-seq. About 10 patients achieved durable clinical benefit and approximately 19 did not. Pretreatment tumor samples, along with matched peripheral blood serially collected before and after atezolizumab treatment, were subjected to TCR sequencing. Blood samples were analyzed at 3 weeks after treatment start (second dose) and at 6 weeks after treatment start. Patients had an ECOG performance status of 0 or 1 and had received between 0 and 3 prior chemotherapy regimens. Durable clinical benefit was defined as a progression-free survival longer than 6 months, and TCR features were additionally tested against progression-free survival and overall survival. A median of approximately 140,000 T cells and 83,000 or so unique TCRs was obtained from blood samples, and a median clonality of approximately 0.08 was observed. An exploratory multi-omic analysis was conducted of the somatic, immune and clinical correlates of response to PD-L1 blockade with atezolizumab in urothelial cancer. In the same patients, whole exome sequencing and RNA sequencing of pretreatment tumors were performed in addition to TCR sequencing. About 90% of the 29 patients were males with bladder-origin urothelial cancer, and about 65% of the roughly 30 reported a prior smoking history.

For this clone: No cognate antigen has been identified for it. No base quality information exists; no much larger clone differs at one position.

The investigation overall reported the following: Because the sample size was small (n ≈ 31) and many exploratory analyses were performed, the results are intended to be hypothesis-generating. A pretreatment peripheral blood TCR clonality below the median was linked to improved progression-free and overall survival. Among patients with durable benefit, tumor-associated TCR clones showed greater expansion in peripheral blood 3 weeks after treatment started (n = 22, p = 0.022).

In the germline V gene, CDR1 corresponds to SGHRS and CDR2 to YFSETQ. The CDR3 sequence holds 13 residues, the cysteine and phenylalanine included. Only the CDR3 DNA is retained, 39 bases long and in frame from the first base. The V end loses 5 bases and the J end loses 6 bases, and a stretch of 14 bases separates them. Synthetic TCR analog templates were spiked into each PCR so that absolute template abundance could be estimated from read counts. TCRbeta CDR3 regions were amplified from genomic DNA with bias-controlled V and J gene primers using the immunoSEQ assay. Sequencing of rearranged TCRbeta segments was performed at approximately 20X coverage. The original pipeline was this. Sequencing errors were corrected by clustering, and CDR3s were annotated against IMGT so that V, D and J genes could be assigned. Downstream analyses used only productive TCRbeta rearrangements, leaving out any out-of-frame or stop-codon sequences. To compute clonality, Shannon entropy was normalized by the log of the number of unique productive sequences and then subtracted from one. Clones differing between time points or between blood and tumor were identified by Fisher's exact test with Benjamini-Hochberg correction at adjusted p below 0.01. What TCRdb holds here is the immuneACCESS table cut down to in-frame rearrangements. Part of the clones is not present; checked against another copy, under half of the missing clones reflect an unresolved V gene, and the others are unexplained. The DNA gave D and trimming, while V, J and clone size come from that table. The sample has nearly 50,000 clones on record, 65% to 85% of them singletons. The ten largest clones add up to over 8.5% of the sample.

The time point label, read with the paper, signifies: peripheral blood 6 weeks after treatment start. A total of under 30 patients with locally advanced or metastatic urothelial carcinoma, treated at Memorial Sloan Kettering on a trial protocol, made up the cohort. Peripheral blood mononuclear cells were collected pretreatment and during treatment, at between 1 and 8 total time points per patient. The Qiagen DNeasy Blood extraction kit was used to purify genomic DNA from total PBMCs and tumor samples. PBMCs were collected pretreatment and during treatment, and were isolated and stored as previously described.

This chain is built from TRBV5-1 and TRBJ1-2, with the D segment identity uncertain. The TCR was taken from a man between 65 and 85 years old with urothelial cancer. Source: PBMCs, taken around atezolizumab (anti-PD-L1) treatment. CDR3 reads: CASRFGPRDGYTF. In nucleotides, the sequence is TGCGCCAGCAGGTTCGGGCCGAGGGATGGCTACACCTTC.